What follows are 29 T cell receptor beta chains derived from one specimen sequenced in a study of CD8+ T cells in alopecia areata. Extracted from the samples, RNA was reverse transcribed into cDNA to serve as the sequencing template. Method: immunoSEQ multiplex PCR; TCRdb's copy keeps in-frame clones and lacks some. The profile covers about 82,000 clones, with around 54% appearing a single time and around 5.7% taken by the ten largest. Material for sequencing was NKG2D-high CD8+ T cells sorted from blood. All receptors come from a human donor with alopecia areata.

CDR3 sequence (DNA): TGTGCCAGCAGTTTCGGACAGACTAGCACAGATACGCAGTATTTT. Translation gives CASSFGQTSTDTQYF. This sequence joins TRBV28 and TRBJ2-3; a possible D gene is TRBD1 (6 bases). Germline values: CDR1 MDHEN, CDR2 SYDVKM. The V end lost 3 bases, the J end lost 0 bases, and 10 bases lay between the germline ends. The CDR3 is 15 amino acids.

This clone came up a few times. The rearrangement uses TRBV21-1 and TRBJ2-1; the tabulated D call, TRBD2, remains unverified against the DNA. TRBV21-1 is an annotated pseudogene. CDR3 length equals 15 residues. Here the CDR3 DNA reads TGTGCCAGCAGCAAAGCTTCCGGTTTTGGCAATGAGCAGTTCTTC. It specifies CASSKASGFGNEQFF.

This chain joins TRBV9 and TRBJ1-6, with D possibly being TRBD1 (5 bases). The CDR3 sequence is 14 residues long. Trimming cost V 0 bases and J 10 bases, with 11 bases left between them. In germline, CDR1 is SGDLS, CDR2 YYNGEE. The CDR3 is CASSVGGGVSPLHF. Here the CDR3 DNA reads TGTGCCAGCAGCGTAGGTGGAGGGGTATCACCCCTCCACTTT.

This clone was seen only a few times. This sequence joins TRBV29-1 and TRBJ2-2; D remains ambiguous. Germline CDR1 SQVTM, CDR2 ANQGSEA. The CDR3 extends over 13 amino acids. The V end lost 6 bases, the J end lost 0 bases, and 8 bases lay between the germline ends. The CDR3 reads CSVPRPNTGELFF. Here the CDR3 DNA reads TGCAGCGTACCCAGACCGAACACCGGGGAGCTGTTTTTT.

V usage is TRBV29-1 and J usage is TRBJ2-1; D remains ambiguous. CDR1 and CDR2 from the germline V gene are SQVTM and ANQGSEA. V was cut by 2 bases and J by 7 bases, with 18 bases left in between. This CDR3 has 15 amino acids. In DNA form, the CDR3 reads TGCAGCGTTGAAATCCCAGGCCCCTCTTTGAATGAGCAGTTCTTC. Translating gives CSVEIPGPSLNEQFF.

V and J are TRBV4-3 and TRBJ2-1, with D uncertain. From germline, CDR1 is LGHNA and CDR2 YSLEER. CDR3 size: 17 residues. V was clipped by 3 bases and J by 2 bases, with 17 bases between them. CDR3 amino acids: CASSQLTRQAPYNEQFF. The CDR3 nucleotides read TGCGCCAGCAGCCAGCTAACCCGGCAGGCTCCCTACAATGAGCAGTTCTTC.

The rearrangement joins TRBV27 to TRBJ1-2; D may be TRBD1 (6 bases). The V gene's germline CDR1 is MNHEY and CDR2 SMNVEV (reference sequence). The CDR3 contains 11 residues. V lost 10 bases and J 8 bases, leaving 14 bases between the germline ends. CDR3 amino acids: CATLTGKGYTF. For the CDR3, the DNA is TGTGCCACCCTAACAGGGAAGGGCTACACCTTC.

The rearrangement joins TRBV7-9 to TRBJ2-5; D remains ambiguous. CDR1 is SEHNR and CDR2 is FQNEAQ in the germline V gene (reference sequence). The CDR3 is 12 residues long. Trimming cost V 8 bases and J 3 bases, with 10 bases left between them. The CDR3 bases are TGTGCCAGCCGGGCGGACGAAGAGACCCAGTACTTC. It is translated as CASRADEETQYF.

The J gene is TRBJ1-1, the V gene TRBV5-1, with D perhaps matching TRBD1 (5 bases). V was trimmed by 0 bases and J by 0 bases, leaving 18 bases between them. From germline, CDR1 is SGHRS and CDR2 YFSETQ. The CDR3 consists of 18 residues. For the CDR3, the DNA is TGCGCCAGCAGCTTGGCCCAACAGGAGACTTTTATGAACACTGAAGCTTTCTTT. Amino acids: CASSLAQQETFMNTEAFF.

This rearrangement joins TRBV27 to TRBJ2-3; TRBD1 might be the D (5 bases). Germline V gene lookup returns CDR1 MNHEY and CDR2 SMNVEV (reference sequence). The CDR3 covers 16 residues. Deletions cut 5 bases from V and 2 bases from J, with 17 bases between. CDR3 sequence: CASSISQGTHTDTQYF. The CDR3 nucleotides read TGTGCCAGCAGTATTTCCCAGGGCACTCACACAGATACGCAGTATTTT.

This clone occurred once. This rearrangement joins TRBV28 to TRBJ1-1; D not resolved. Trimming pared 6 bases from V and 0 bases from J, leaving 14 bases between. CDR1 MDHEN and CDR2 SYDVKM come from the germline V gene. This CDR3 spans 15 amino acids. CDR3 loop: CASRPGGFMNTEAFF. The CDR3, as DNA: TGTGCCAGCAGACCGGGTGGTTTCATGAACACTGAAGCTTTCTTT. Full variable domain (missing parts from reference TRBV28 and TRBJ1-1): DVKVTQSSRYLVKRTGEKVFLECVQDMDHENMFWYRQDPGLGLRLIYFSYDVKMKEKGDIPEGYSVSREKKERFSLILESASTNQTSMYLCASRPGGFMNTEAFFGQGTRLTVV.

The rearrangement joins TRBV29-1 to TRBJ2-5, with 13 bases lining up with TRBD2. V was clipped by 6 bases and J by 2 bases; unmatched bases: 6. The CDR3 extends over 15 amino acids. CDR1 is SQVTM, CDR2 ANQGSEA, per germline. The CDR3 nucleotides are TGCAGCGTAACGGGACTAGCGGGAAGGCAAGAGACCCAGTACTTC. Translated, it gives CSVTGLAGRQETQYF.

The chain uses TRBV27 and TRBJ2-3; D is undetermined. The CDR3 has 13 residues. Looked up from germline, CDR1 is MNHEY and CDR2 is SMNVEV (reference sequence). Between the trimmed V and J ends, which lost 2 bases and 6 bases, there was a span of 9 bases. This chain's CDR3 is CASSLRPPDTQYF. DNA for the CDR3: TGTGCCAGCAGTTTAAGGCCCCCCGATACGCAGTATTTT.

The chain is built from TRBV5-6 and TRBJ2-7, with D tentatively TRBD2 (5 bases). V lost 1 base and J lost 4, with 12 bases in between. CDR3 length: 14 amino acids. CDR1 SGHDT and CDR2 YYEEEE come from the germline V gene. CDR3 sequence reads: CASSLFSSLYEQYF. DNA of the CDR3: TGTGCCAGCAGCTTGTTTTCTAGCTTGTACGAGCAGTACTTC.

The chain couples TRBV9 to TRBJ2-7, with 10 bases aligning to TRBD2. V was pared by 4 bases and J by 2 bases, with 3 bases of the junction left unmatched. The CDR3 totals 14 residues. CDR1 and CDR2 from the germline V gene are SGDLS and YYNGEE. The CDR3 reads CASSPSGRAYEQYF. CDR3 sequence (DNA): TGTGCCAGCAGCCCTAGCGGGAGAGCCTACGAGCAGTACTTC.

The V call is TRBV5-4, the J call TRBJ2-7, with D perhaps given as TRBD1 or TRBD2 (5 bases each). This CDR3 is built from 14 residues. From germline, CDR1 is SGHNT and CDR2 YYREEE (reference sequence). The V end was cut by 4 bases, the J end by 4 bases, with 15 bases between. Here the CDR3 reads CASSPGPGEYEQYF. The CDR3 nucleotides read TGTGCCAGCAGCCCGGGACCCGGGGAGTACGAGCAGTACTTC.

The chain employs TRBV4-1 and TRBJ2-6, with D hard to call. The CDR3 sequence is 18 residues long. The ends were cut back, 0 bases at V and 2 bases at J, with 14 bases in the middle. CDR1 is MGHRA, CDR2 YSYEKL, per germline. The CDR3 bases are TGCGCCAGCAGCCAAGAGATTTTACCGCTAGCTGGGGCCAACGTCCTGACTTTC. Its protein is CASSQEILPLAGANVLTF.

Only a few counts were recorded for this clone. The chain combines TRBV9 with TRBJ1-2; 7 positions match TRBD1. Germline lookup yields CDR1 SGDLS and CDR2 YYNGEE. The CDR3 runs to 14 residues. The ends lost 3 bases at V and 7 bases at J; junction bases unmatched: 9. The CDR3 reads CASSAPEGASGYTF. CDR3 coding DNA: TGTGCCAGCAGCGCACCAGAGGGGGCGTCTGGCTACACCTTC.

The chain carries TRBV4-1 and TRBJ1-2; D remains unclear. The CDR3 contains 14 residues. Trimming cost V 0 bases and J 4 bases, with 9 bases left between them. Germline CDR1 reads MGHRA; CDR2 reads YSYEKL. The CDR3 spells CASSQEVTVYGYTF. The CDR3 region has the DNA TGCGCCAGCAGCCAAGAAGTTACAGTCTATGGCTACACCTTC.

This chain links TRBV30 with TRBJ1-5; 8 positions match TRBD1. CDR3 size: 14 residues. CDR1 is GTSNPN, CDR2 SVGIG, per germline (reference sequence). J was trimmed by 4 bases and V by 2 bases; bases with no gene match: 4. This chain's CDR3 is CAWSRGQDNQPQHF. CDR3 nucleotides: TGTGCCTGGAGTAGGGGACAGGATAATCAGCCCCAGCATTTT.

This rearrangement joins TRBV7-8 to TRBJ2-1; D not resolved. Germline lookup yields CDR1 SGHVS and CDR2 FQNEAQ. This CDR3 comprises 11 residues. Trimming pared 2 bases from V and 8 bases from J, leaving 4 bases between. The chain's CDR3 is CASSLTDEQFF. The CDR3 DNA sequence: TGTGCCAGCAGCTTAACAGATGAGCAGTTCTTC.

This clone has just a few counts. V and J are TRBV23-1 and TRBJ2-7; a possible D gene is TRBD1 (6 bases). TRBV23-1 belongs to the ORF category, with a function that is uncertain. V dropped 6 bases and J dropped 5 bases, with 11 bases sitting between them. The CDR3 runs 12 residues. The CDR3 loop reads CASRTGTHEQYF. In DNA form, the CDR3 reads TGCGCCAGCAGAACAGGGACCCACGAGCAGTACTTC.

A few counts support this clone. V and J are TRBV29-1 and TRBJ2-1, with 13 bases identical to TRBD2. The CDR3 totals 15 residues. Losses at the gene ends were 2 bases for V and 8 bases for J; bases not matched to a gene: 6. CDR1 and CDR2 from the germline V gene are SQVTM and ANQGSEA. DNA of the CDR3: TGCAGCGTTGAATTTGGACTAGCGGGGGTTGATGAGCAGTTCTTC. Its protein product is CSVEFGLAGVDEQFF.

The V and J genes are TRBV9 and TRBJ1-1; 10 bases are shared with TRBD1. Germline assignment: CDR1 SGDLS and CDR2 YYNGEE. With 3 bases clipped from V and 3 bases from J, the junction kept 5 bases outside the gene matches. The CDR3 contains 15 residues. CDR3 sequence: CASSDRTGGDTEAFF. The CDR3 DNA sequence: TGTGCCAGCAGCGATAGGACAGGGGGGGACACTGAAGCTTTCTTT.

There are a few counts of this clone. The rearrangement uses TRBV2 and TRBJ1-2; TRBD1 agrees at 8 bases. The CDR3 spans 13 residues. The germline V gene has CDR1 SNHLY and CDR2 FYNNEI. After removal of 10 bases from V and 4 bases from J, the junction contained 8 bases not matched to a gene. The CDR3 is CATLRQGSYGYTF. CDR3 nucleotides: TGTGCCACGCTGCGACAGGGGAGCTATGGCTACACCTTC. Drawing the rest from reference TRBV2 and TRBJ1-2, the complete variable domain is EPEVTQTPSHQVTQMGQEVILRCVPISNHLYFYWYRQILGQKVEFLVSFYNNEISEKSEIFDDQFSVERPDGSNFTLKIRSTKLEDSAMYFCATLRQGSYGYTFGSGTRLTVV.

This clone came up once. The DNA for the CDR3 is TGTGCCAGCAGTGGTAGACTAGCGGGAAACAATGAGCAGTTCTTC. This translates into CASSGRLAGNNEQFF. The chain employs TRBV27 and TRBJ2-1, with 11 bases matching TRBD2. The CDR3 is 15 amino acids. Germline V lookup: CDR1 MNHEY, CDR2 SMNVEV (reference sequence). V lost 5 bases and J lost 5; bases outside the gene matches: 5.

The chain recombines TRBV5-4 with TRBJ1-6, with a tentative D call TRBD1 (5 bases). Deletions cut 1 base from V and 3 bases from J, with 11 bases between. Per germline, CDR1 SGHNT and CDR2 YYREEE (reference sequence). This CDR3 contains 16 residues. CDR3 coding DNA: TGTGCCAGCAGCTTGTCGCAGGGTATCTATAATTCACCCCTCCACTTT. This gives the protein CASSLSQGIYNSPLHF.

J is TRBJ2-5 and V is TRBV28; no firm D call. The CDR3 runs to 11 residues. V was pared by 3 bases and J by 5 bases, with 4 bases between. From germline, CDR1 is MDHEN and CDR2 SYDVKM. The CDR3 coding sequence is TGTGCCAGCAGTTTTATCGAGACCCAGTACTTC. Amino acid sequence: CASSFIETQYF.

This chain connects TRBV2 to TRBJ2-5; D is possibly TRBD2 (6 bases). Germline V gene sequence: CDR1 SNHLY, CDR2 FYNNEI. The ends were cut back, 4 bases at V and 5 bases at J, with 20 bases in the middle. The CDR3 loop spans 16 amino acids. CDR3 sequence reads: CASSGTGTGPFETQYF. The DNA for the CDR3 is TGTGCCAGCAGTGGGACCGGGACTGGACCTTTTGAGACCCAGTACTTC.